This TCR beta chain originates from a study of lymphopenia after photon versus proton radiotherapy. This clone was counted a single time. Its target is not known. Findings and caveats of the study: Oligoclonal CD8+ Temra expansion after nadir drove photon patients' diversity drop. Proton therapy kept repertoires fairly stable, unlike photons, which gained effector/memory cells.

Sequencing used immunoSEQ multiplex PCR; TCRdb keeps in-frame clones, though not all of them. The sample lists about 18,000 clones, around 83% seen once, with about 20% in the top ten. This TCR was recovered from a man aged 70-80 years with pancreatic cancer. Source: peripheral blood, taken from a patient treated with proton-based radiotherapy.

CDR3: CASSLAGGRGETQYF. In nucleotides, the CDR3 is TGTGCCAGCAGCTTGGCGGGGGGGCGAGGCGAGACCCAGTACTTC. V and J are TRBV5-4 and TRBJ2-5, with 8 bases matching TRBD2. The V gene's germline CDR1 is SGHNT and CDR2 YYREEE (reference sequence). Losses at the gene ends were 0 bases for V and 5 bases for J; bases not matched to a gene: 6. The CDR3 has 15 residues.